The 16 T cell receptor beta chains below all came from one sample that was sequenced in a study of CXCR3-negative and CXCR3-positive naive CD8 T cells. UMI-tagged TRB cDNA libraries were built via 5' RACE. From its re-call of the 5' RACE reads, TCRdb lists each CDR3 protein once, without DNA. The sample yields about 9,600 distinct CDR3 sequences, of which the top ten take up about 0.93%. The source material was naive CXCR3- CD8+ T cells from blood. Subset meaning: CD45RO-CCR7+CD27+CD95- naive CD8+ T cells lacking CXCR3 (TNR3-). The receptors stem from a human donor in good health. Some clones in this sample may be carry-over from other donors' samples.

The genes are TRBV29-1 and TRBJ2-2; TCRdb calls TRBD1, which cannot be checked without DNA. Germline V gene sequence: CDR1 SQVTM, CDR2 ANQGSEA. The length of the CDR3 is 13 residues. This CDR3 reads CSVEVQGNGELFF.

The genes are TRBV20-1 and TRBJ2-1. CDR1 and CDR2 from the germline V gene are DFQATT and SNEGSKA (reference sequence). The CDR3 has 13 residues. The CDR3 loop reads CSARAGSYNEQFF.

This chain links TRBV6-2 or TRBV6-3 with TRBJ1-1; absent DNA, TCRdb's TRBD1 call cannot be checked. Germline CDR1 is MNHEY and CDR2 is SVGEGT. The CDR3 covers 14 residues. CDR3 amino acids: CASSSTGSNTEAFF.

The chain has TRBV20-1 and TRBJ2-1; TCRdb selects TRBD1, and the lack of DNA leaves this call unchecked. The CDR3 contains 12 residues. CDR1 and CDR2 from the germline V gene are DFQATT and SNEGSKA (reference sequence). The CDR3 sequence: CSAPRTAGEQFF.

The chain links TRBV28 to TRBJ2-4. Per germline, CDR1 MDHEN and CDR2 SYDVKM. There are 14 residues in the CDR3. CDR3 region: CASSLALAKNIQYF.

The J gene is TRBJ2-7, the V gene TRBV30; TCRdb gives TRBD2 as the D gene, but with no DNA this cannot be confirmed. Germline V gene data show CDR1 as GTSNPN and CDR2 as SVGIG (reference sequence). The CDR3 has 13 amino acids. The CDR3 spells CAWNSLAGAEQYF.

The chain is built from TRBV29-1 and TRBJ2-1; the TCRdb call, TRBD2, lacks DNA for checking. Germline CDR1 is SQVTM and CDR2 is ANQGSEA. The CDR3 extends over 14 amino acids. CDR3 sequence reads: CSVEGASGRAEQFF.

V usage is TRBV4-1 and J usage is TRBJ2-2; TCRdb lists TRBD1, though no DNA is available to test this call. CDR1 MGHRA and CDR2 YSYEKL come from the germline V gene. The CDR3 spans 15 residues. This CDR3 reads CASSPGTGLTGELFF.

The J gene is TRBJ1-1, the V gene TRBV13; the TRBD1 assignment by TCRdb is unverifiable without DNA. Germline CDR1 and CDR2: PRHDT and FYEKMQ (reference sequence). This CDR3 is 12 amino acids long. CDR3 in amino acids: CASSSRDSEAFF.

The V gene is TRBV7-9, the J gene TRBJ2-7; the TRBD1 assignment by TCRdb is unverifiable without DNA. The CDR3 extends over 17 amino acids. CDR1 and CDR2 from the germline V gene are SEHNR and FQNEAQ (reference sequence). CDR3 region: CASSYLAPGRLVYEQYF.

The chain uses TRBV7-2 and TRBJ2-1; the D call from TCRdb, TRBD1, cannot be confirmed without DNA. From germline, CDR1 is SGHTA and CDR2 FQGNSA. The CDR3 contains 16 residues. CDR3 amino acids: CASSLGDRGLDNEQFF.

The V gene is TRBV20-1, the J gene TRBJ1-1. The CDR3 loop spans 12 amino acids. Germline assignment: CDR1 DFQATT and CDR2 SNEGSKA (reference sequence). The CDR3: CSAKDDNTEAFF.

The genes are TRBV4-1 and TRBJ2-1. This CDR3 has 14 residues. The germline gives CDR1 MGHRA, CDR2 YSYEKL. CDR3: CASSQIGYINEQFF.

The genes are TRBV7-9 and TRBJ2-5; TCRdb selects TRBD1, and the lack of DNA leaves this call unchecked. The CDR3 is 12 amino acids. Germline V lookup: CDR1 SEHNR, CDR2 FQNEAQ (reference sequence). The CDR3 is CASSWDGETQYF.

The chain employs TRBV28 and TRBJ2-7; no DNA is available, so the TRBD1 call from TCRdb remains unchecked. Germline lookup yields CDR1 MDHEN and CDR2 SYDVKM. The CDR3 is 14 amino acids. CDR3 region: CASSRDSFFNEQYF.

Frequency places this clonotype as medium-sized. This chain uses TRBV7-9 with TRBJ2-1; lacking DNA, the TRBD1 call made by TCRdb goes unchecked. Germline values: CDR1 SEHNR, CDR2 FQNEAQ (reference sequence). There are 14 residues in the CDR3. The CDR3 loop is CASSARTGWHEQFF.